These 5 T cell receptor beta chains came from one sample sequenced in a study of blood T cells in healthy people across ages. The use of a sample-barcoded 5' primer and a J-beta primer mix characterized a second PCR of 7 to 11 cycles. In TCRdb, the 5' RACE reads were re-called with MiXCR into one record per CDR3 protein. The sample consists of 1.4 million or so distinct CDR3 sequences, roughly 43% of them appearing once. Sequencing was carried out using blood. The receptors were gathered from a woman aged 18-29 years in good health.

A word on this clonotype: A read error may be the cause here, since a much bigger clone is one base away. The chain employs TRBV10-3 and TRBJ2-7, with D perhaps matching TRBD2 (6 bases). The J call is doubtful: the DNA matches TRBJ2-1 better. The CDR3 is 13 residues long. Germline lookup yields CDR1 ENHRY and CDR2 SYGVKD. The CDR3 bases are TGTGCCATCAGTGATCGGGAGTTCTACGAGCAGTTCTTC. Encoded protein: CAISDREFYEQFF.

In its sample, this clonotype was seen many times. The rearrangement joins TRBV6-1 to TRBJ2-5; unclear D gene. Germline loops: CDR1 MNHNS, CDR2 SASEGT. Trimming shortened V by 2 bases and J by 1 base, and 14 bases separated the two germline ends. The CDR3 loop spans 16 amino acids. CDR3 coding DNA: TGTGCCAGCAGTGAACTCGTCGGAGATCCCCAAGAGACCCAGTACTTC. Its protein is CASSELVGDPQETQYF.

This clonotype was detected a few times. The V call is TRBV20-1, the J call TRBJ2-5; 10 nucleotides agree with TRBD2. The length of the CDR3 is 16 residues. The junction had 10 bases not matched to a gene; V was cut back by 5 bases and J by 1 base. CDR1 is DFQATT, CDR2 SNEGSKA, per germline (reference sequence). In nucleotides, the CDR3 is TGCAGTGCTCCCCTCAGGACTAGCGGACTCCAAGAGACCCAGTACTTC. Amino acid sequence: CSAPLRTSGLQETQYF.

This clonotype has a single count. V gene TRBV9 combines with J gene TRBJ2-4; 14 positions agree with TRBD2. The end of the DNA fits TRBJ2-5 better, so the J call may be wrong. The CDR3 sequence is 15 residues long. Germline V gives CDR1 SGDLS, CDR2 YYNGEE. The CDR3 sequence is CASSGTSGRYETQYF. For the CDR3, the DNA is TGTGCCAGCAGCGGGACTAGCGGGAGGTATGAGACCCAGTACTTC.

The genes are TRBV14 and TRBJ2-7; a possible D gene is TRBD2 (6 bases). The V and J ends lost 4 bases and 3 bases respectively, with 13 bases between them. Looked up from germline, CDR1 is SGHDN and CDR2 is FVKESK. The CDR3 extends over 14 amino acids. The CDR3 region is CASSPLALDYEQYF. As DNA, the CDR3 is TGTGCCAGCAGCCCTCTAGCGTTAGACTACGAGCAGTACTTC.